Shown below are 8 T cell receptor beta chains from a single sample sequenced in a study of control samples from healthy donors and cancer patients. Method: immunoSEQ multiplex PCR; TCRdb's copy keeps in-frame clones and lacks some. The table lists about 170,000 clones, 91% of them singletons. Source material: blood. All receptors derive from a woman in her twenties or thirties in good health.

The genes are TRBV15 and TRBJ2-5; D unclear. Germline CDR1 LNHNV, CDR2 YYDKDF (reference sequence). This CDR3 comprises 12 residues. Trimming removed 1 base at V and 5 bases at J, with 5 bases between. CDR3 region: CATSRVRETQYF. For the CDR3, the DNA is TGTGCCACCAGCAGAGTTCGGGAGACCCAGTACTTC.

Comment on this clone: Other DNA variants within this sample encode the same CDR3. The rearrangement joins TRBV18 to TRBJ2-1, with TRBD2 matching over 12 bases. Per the germline V gene, CDR1 is KGHSH and CDR2 is LQKENI. Germline trimming cut 3 bases from V and 4 bases from J; bases unmatched to any gene: 4. The CDR3 runs 16 residues. CDR3 protein: CASSPGLAGPYNEQFF. As DNA, the CDR3 is TGTGCCAGCTCACCGGGACTAGCGGGCCCTTACAATGAGCAGTTCTTC.

The rearrangement links TRBV2 to TRBJ2-7; TRBD2 agrees at 8 bases. Germline V gene sequence: CDR1 SNHLY, CDR2 FYNNEI. This CDR3 has 14 residues. V lost 4 bases to trimming and J lost 3 bases; unmatched junction nucleotides: 5. CDR3 protein: CASSGGGGIYEQYF. In nucleotides, the CDR3 is TGTGCCAGCAGTGGTGGCGGGGGGATCTACGAGCAGTACTTC. Drawing the rest from reference TRBV2 and TRBJ2-7, the complete variable domain is EPEVTQTPSHQVTQMGQEVILRCVPISNHLYFYWYRQILGQKVEFLVSFYNNEISEKSEIFDDQFSVERPDGSNFTLKIRSTKLEDSAMYFCASSGGGGIYEQYFGPGTRLTVT.

V and J are TRBV7-3 and TRBJ2-3, with D perhaps assigned TRBD1 or TRBD2 (6 bases each). V lost 1 base and J 4 bases, leaving 12 bases between the germline ends. CDR3 length: 15 residues. Germline CDR1 reads SGHTA; CDR2 reads FQGTGA. The CDR3 loop is CASSLRGGSADTQYF. The CDR3 DNA follows: TGTGCCAGCAGCTTAAGAGGGGGGAGCGCAGATACGCAGTATTTT.

The genes are TRBV24-1 and TRBJ2-1; no clear D gene. Germline V lookup: CDR1 KGHDR, CDR2 SFDVKD. The CDR3 is 12 residues long. V lost 10 bases and J 4 bases, leaving 10 bases between the germline ends. As DNA, the CDR3 is TGTGCCACGAGAGACCGTTACAATGAGCAGTTCTTC. Protein product: CATRDRYNEQFF.

This clone was seen just once. This sequence joins TRBV4-1 and TRBJ2-7; 8 bases fit TRBD2. Germline V gene lookup returns CDR1 MGHRA and CDR2 YSYEKL. CDR3 length equals 16 residues. The junction had 5 bases not matched to a gene; V was cut back by 0 bases and J by 1 base. CDR3 amino acids: CASSQESGGRSYEQYF. CDR3 coding DNA: TGCGCCAGCAGCCAAGAATCAGGCGGGAGGTCCTACGAGCAGTACTTC.

This clone was seen only a few times. The V gene is TRBV19, the J gene TRBJ2-7; 13 bases agree with TRBD2. With V trimmed by 2 bases and J by 3 bases, 1 base remained unmatched. The CDR3 is made up of 15 amino acids. CDR1 is LNHDA, CDR2 SQIVND, per germline (reference sequence). For the CDR3, the DNA is TGTGCCAGTAGTATAAGACTAGCGGGAGGCTACGAGCAGTACTTC. Amino acid sequence: CASSIRLAGGYEQYF.

The chain has TRBV10-3 and TRBJ2-7; 11 bases fit TRBD1. CDR3 size: 15 residues. In germline, CDR1 is ENHRY, CDR2 SYGVKD. J lost 0 bases, V lost 10 bases, and 8 bases had no gene match. This CDR3 is CATHPGTGGSYEQYF. The CDR3 nucleotides read TGTGCCACCCATCCCGGGACAGGGGGCTCCTACGAGCAGTACTTC.